This T cell receptor beta chain was obtained from a study of T cell responses to AZD1222 COVID-19 vaccine. About the study: Second doses at about 4 or about 12 weeks were pooled.

Notes on this clone: Its antigen remains unknown.

Broader study findings: Researchers report vaccine-associated CD4 TCRs spanning spike, with dominance at 160-218 and 743-854. The repertoires were collected only after the peak T cell response.

Measured with immunoSEQ multiplex PCR; TCRdb has only the in-frame clones, and not every one. The sample holds 150,000 to 200,000 clones; around 90% are singletons and the top ten take 2.6%. CDR1 is MNHNS and CDR2 is SASEGT in the germline V gene. Trimming cost V 4 bases and J 3 bases; bases outside gene matches: 8. The CDR3 loop spans 16 amino acids. Material: peripheral blood, obtained on day 0 of AZD1222 vaccination. This clonotype was obtained from an adult in good health. The V gene is TRBV6-1, the J gene TRBJ2-7, with 11 bases aligning to TRBD2. CDR3 amino acids: CASSGSPTSGSYEQYF. The CDR3 DNA sequence: TGTGCCAGCAGTGGATCCCCCACTAGCGGGAGCTACGAGCAGTACTTC.